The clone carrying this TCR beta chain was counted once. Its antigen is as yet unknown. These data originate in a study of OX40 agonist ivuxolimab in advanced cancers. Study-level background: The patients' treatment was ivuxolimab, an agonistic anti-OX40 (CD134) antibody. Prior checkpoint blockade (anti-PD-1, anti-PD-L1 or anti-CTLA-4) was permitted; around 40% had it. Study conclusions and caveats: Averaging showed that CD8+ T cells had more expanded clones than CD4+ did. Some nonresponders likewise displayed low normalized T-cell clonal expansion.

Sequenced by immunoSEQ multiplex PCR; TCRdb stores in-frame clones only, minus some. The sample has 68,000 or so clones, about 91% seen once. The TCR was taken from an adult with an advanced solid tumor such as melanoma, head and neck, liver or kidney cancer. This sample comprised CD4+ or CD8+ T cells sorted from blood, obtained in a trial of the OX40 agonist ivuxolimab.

Here the CDR3 reads CASSDPGFTLHF. Here the CDR3 DNA reads TGTGCCAGCAGTGACCCGGGGTTCACCCTCCACTTT. The chain joins TRBV6-5 to TRBJ1-6; D gene unclear. This CDR3 is 12 amino acids long. Trimming took 5 bases from V and 14 from J, leaving 13 bases between them. Per the germline V gene, CDR1 is MNHEY and CDR2 is SVGAGI.